These T cell receptor beta chains were read from a single sample in a study of persistence of HIV-infected CD4 T cells. This table comes from immunoSEQ multiplex PCR, and its TCRdb copy is limited to in-frame clones, with some not included. The table shows about 28,000 clones, with almost 85% occurring only once. No cognate antigen is known for these TCRs. The sequenced sample was CD4+ T cells sorted from PBMCs after roughly 18-hour stimulation, obtained from a patient who received antiretroviral therapy. Every receptor here comes from an adult man with HIV who was CMV-seropositive. CDR3s include the opening cysteine and the closing phenylalanine or tryptophan. D genes are given only for firm matches. Some rows have no size entry. The others give once, few or many, or a class for an expanded clone.

>TRBV6-5|NA|TRBD1|TRBJ1-2
TGTGCCAGCATCCACCTCGGCCGGGACAGGGAAACTCTCACCTTC
CASIHLGRDRETLTF
>TRBV19|NA|NA|TRBJ1-6
TGTGCCAGTAGTATCCTAAGGAGTTCACCCCTCCACTTT
CASSILRSSPLHF
>TRBV3-1/TRBV3-2|NA|TRBD2|TRBJ2-2
TGTGCCAGCAGTCAGAACCCCCTAGCGGCCGGGGAGCTGTTTTTT
CASSQNPLAAGELFF
>TRBV2|NA|NA|TRBJ2-1
TGTGCCAGCAGTGATACTTTAGCTCGGGGGGCGTACAATGAGCAGTTCTTC
CASSDTLARGAYNEQFF
>TRBV19|once|TRBD2|TRBJ2-2
TGTGCCAGTAGTAGCCAGCGGGGTCGCCGGGAGCTGTTTTTT
CASSSQRGRRELFF
>TRBV5-1|NA|NA|TRBJ2-2
TGCGCCAGCAGCAGGGAGGACACCGGGGAGCTGTTTTTT
CASSREDTGELFF
>TRBV6-5|NA|NA|TRBJ2-3
TGTGCCAGCAGTCCTCGTGCCGCATCCGATACGCAGTATTTT
CASSPRAASDTQYF
>TRBV7-2|NA|NA|TRBJ2-4
TGTGCCAGCAGCGTCAGGGGAGCCAAAAACATTCAGTACTTC
CASSVRGAKNIQYF
>TRBV7-9|NA|NA|TRBJ1-1
TGTGCCAGCACGCTTAGCACAGGAGGAAACACTGAAGCTTTCTTT
CASTLSTGGNTEAFF
>TRBV12-2|NA|NA|TRBJ1-2
TGTGCAAGTCTCGTTACCCCCGAGGGTGTCAGGCTTTATGGCTACACCTTC
CASLVTPEGVRLYGYTF
>TRBV7-2|NA|NA|TRBJ1-6
TGTGCCAGCAGCCTCGCAGGGGATAATTCACCCCTCCACTTT
CASSLAGDNSPLHF
>TRBV7-2|NA|NA|TRBJ2-3
TGTGCCAGCAGCTTAGCGGGGGGGCGGGAAGATACGCAGTATTTT
CASSLAGGREDTQYF
>TRBV7-6|NA|NA|TRBJ2-5
TGTGCCAGCAGCCCGAGGCAAGGGGAGACCCAGTACTTC
CASSPRQGETQYF
>TRBV27|NA|TRBD1|TRBJ1-5
TGTGCCAGCAGTTTACAGACAGGGGGCGGTCAGCCCCAGCATTTT
CASSLQTGGGQPQHF
>TRBV30|NA|NA|TRBJ2-4
TGTGCCTTCCGCCAGGGACCCAAAAACATTCAGTACTTC
CAFRQGPKNIQYF